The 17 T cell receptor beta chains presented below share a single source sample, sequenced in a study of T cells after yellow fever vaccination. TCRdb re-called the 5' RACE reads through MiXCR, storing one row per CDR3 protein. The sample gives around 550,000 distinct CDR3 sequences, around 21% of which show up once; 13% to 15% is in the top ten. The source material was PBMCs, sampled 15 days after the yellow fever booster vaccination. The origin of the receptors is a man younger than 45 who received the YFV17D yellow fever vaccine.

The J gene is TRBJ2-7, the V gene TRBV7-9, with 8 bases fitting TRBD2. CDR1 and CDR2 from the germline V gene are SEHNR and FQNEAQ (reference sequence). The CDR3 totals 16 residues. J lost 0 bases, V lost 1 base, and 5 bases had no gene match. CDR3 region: CASSLEAGEISYEQYF. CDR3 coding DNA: TGTGCCAGCAGCTTAGAAGCGGGAGAGATCTCCTACGAGCAGTACTTC. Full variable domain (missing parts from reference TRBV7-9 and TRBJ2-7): DTGVSQNPRHKITKRGQNVTFRCDPISEHNRLYWYRQTLGQGPEFLTYFQNEAQLEKSRLLSDRFSAERPKGSFSTLEIQRTEQGDSAMYLCASSLEAGEISYEQYFGPGTRLTVT.

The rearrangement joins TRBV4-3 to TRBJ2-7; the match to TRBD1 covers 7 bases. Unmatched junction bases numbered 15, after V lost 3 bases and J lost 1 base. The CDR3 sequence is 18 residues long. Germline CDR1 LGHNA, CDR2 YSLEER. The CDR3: CASSQYHTGTVSSYEQYF. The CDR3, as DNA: TGCGCCAGCAGCCAGTATCATACCGGGACAGTGTCTTCCTACGAGCAGTACTTC.

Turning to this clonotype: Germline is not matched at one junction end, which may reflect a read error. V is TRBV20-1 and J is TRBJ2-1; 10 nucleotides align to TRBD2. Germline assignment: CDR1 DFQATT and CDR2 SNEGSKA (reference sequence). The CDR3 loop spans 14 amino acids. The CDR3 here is CSAVRASGRSAAYF. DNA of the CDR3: TGCAGTGCCGTACGGGCTAGCGGGAGAAGTGCGGCCTACTTC.

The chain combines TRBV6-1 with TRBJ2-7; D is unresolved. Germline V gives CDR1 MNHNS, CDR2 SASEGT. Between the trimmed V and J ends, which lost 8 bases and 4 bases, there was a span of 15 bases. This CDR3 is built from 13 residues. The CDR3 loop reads CASARTRGYEQYF. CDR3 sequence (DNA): TGTGCCAGCGCACGGACCCGAGGATACGAGCAGTACTTC.

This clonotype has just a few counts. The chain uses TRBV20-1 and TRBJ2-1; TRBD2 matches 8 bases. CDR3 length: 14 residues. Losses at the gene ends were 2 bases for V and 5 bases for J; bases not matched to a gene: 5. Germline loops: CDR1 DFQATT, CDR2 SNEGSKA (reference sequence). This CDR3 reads CSARIPGRDNEQFF. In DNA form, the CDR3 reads TGCAGTGCTAGAATTCCCGGGAGGGACAATGAGCAGTTCTTC.

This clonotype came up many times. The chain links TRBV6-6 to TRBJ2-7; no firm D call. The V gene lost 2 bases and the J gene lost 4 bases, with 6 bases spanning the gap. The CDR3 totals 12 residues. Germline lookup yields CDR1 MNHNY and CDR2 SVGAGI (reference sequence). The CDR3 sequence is CASSYSTYEQYF. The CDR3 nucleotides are TGTGCCAGCAGTTACAGTACTTACGAGCAGTACTTC.

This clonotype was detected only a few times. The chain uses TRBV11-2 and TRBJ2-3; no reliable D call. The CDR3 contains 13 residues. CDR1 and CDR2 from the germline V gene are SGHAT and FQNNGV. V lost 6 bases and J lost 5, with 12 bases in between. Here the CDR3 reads CASRRNGQDTQYF. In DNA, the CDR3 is TGTGCCAGCAGGCGAAACGGGCAAGATACGCAGTATTTT.

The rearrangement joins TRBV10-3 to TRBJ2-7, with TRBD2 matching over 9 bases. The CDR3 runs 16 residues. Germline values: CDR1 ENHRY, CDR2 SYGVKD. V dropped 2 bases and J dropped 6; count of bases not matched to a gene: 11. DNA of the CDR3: TGTGCCATCAGTGAGGCTGATAGCGGGAGAGGGGGCGAGCAGTACTTC. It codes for CAISEADSGRGGEQYF.

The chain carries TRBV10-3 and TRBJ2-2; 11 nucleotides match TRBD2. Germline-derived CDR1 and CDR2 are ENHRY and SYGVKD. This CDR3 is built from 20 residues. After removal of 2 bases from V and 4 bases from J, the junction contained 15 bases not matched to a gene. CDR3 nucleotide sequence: TGTGCCATCAGTGAGACTCTGCTAGCGGGAGGTCCCTCGGGCACCGGGGAGCTGTTTTTT. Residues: CAISETLLAGGPSGTGELFF.

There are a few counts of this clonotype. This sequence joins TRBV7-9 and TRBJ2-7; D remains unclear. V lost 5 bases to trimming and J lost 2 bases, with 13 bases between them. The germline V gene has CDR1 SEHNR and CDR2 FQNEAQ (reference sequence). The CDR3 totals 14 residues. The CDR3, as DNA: TGTGCCAGCAGCACCCGAAGTGGGGCCTACGAGCAGTACTTC. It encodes CASSTRSGAYEQYF.

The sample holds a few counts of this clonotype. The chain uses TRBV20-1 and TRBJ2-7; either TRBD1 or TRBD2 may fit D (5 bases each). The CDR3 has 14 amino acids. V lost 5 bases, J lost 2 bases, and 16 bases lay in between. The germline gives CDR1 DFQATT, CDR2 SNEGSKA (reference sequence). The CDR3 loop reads CSAGAPGPTYEQYF. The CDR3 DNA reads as TGCAGTGCTGGGGCCCCGGGGCCCACCTACGAGCAGTACTTC.

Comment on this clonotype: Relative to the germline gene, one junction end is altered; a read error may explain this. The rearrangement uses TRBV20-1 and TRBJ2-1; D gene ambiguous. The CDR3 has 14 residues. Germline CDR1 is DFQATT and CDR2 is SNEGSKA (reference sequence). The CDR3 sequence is CSARDSASDNEQFF. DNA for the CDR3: TGCAGTGCTAGAGATTCGGCCTCCGACAATGAGCAGTTCTTC.

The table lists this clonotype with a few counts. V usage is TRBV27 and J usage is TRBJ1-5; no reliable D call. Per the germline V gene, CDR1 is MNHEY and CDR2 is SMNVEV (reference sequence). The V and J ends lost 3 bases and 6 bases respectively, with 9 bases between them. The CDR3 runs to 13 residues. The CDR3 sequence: CASSLGRGQPQHF. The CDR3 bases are TGTGCCAGCAGTTTGGGCCGGGGTCAGCCCCAGCATTTT.

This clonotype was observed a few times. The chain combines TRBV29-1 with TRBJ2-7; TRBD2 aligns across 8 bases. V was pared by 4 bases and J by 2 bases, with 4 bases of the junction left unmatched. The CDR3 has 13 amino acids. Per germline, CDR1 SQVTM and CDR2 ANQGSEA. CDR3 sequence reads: CSVGAGVTYEQYF. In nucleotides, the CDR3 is TGCAGCGTTGGAGCGGGAGTGACCTACGAGCAGTACTTC.

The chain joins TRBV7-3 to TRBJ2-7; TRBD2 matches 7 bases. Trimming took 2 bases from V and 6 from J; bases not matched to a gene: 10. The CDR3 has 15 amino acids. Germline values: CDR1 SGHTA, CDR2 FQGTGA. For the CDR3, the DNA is TGTGCCAGCAGCTTAGGGCATGGCGGGAGCGCCGAGCAGTACTTC. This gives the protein CASSLGHGGSAEQYF.

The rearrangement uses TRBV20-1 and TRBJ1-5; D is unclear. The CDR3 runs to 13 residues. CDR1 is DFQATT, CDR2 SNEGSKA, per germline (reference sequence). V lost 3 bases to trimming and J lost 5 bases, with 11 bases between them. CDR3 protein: CSASGQDDQPQHF. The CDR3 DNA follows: TGCAGTGCTAGTGGGCAGGACGATCAGCCCCAGCATTTT.

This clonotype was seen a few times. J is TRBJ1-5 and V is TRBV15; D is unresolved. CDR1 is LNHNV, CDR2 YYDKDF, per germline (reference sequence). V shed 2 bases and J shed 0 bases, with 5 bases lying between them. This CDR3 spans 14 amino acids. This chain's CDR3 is CATSRPSSNQPQHF. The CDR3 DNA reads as TGTGCCACCAGCAGACCTTCTAGCAATCAGCCCCAGCATTTT.